The rows below give T cell receptor beta chains drawn from one sample of a study of blood T cell repertoires in COVID-19. Sequencing was performed with immunoSEQ multiplex PCR; in TCRdb, only in-frame clones are kept and a portion is missing. The table shows hundreds of thousands of clones, with 89% occurring only once. Sequenced material: peripheral blood. The receptor source for this set is a woman in her thirties with COVID-19, enrolled during active disease. Both conserved end residues are trimmed from each CDR3.

CDR3: ASTTQGRLARSPLH; V: TRBV28
CDR3: ASSQGRWENSPLH; V: TRBV4-3
CDR3: ATSGSSGSANTQY; V: TRBV24-1
CDR3: ATSGSGGVVNEQF; V: TRBV15
CDR3: ASSIYIAGISDTQY; V: TRBV14
CDR3: ASSKGRRTTGNTIY; V: TRBV28
CDR3: ASAASLQETQY; V: TRBV2
CDR3: ASSYGGAGDEQF; V: TRBV6-5
CDR3: ASRDRGSTDTQY; V: TRBV10-1
CDR3: ASRLQGIGVGGAF; V: TRBV4-2
CDR3: ASSFQGGGTEAF; V: TRBV7-2
CDR3: ASSIQGSANTGELF; V: TRBV6-2/TRBV6-3
CDR3: ATSDLSVEGGRVVANEQF; V: TRBV24-1
CDR3: ASSPTSGGAQDTQY; V: TRBV4-3
CDR3: ASSFGLAANTGELF; V: TRBV11-2
CDR3: ATRQGLNTEAF; V: TRBV6-5
CDR3: ASSLNSGGEAF; V: TRBV12-3/TRBV12-4
CDR3: ASSQPALADNEQF; V: TRBV23-1
CDR3: ASSEQAETQY; V: TRBV10-2
CDR3: ASSQGRRGMAETQY; V: TRBV4-2
CDR3: ASSIMSSTDNTGELF; V: TRBV19
CDR3: ASSLAGAHGYT; V: TRBV5-4